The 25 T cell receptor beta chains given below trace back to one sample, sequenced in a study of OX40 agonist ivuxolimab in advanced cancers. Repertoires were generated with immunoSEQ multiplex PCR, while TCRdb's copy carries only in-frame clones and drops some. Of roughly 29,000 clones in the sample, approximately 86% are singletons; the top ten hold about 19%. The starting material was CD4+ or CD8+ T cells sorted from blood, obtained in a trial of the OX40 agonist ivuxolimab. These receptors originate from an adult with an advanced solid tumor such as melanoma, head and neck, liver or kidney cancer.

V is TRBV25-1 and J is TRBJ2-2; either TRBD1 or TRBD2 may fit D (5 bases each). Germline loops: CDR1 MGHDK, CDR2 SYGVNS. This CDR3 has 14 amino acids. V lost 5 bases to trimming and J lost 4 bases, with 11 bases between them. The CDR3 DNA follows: TGTGCCAGCAGTCCCGGGACGTCCACCGGGGAGCTGTTTTTT. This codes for CASSPGTSTGELFF.

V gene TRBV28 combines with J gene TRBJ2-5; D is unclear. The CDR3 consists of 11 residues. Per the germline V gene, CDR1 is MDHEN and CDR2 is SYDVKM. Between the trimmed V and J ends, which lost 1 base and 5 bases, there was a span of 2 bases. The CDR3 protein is CASSLLETQYF. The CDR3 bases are TGTGCCAGCAGTTTATTGGAGACCCAGTACTTC. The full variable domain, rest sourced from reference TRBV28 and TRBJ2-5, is DVKVTQSSRYLVKRTGEKVFLECVQDMDHENMFWYRQDPGLGLRLIYFSYDVKMKEKGDIPEGYSVSREKKERFSLILESASTNQTSMYLCASSLLETQYFGPGTRLLVL.

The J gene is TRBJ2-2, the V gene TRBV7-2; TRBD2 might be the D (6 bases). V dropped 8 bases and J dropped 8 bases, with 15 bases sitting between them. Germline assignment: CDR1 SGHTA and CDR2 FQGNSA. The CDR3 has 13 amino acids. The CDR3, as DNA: TGTGCCAGCTCCCATGCGGGGACGGGGGAGCTGTTTTTT. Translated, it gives CASSHAGTGELFF.

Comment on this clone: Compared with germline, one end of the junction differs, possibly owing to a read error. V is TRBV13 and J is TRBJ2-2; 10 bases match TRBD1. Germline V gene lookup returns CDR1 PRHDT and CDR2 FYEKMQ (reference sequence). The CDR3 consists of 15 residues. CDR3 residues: CASSLGTGEAGELFF. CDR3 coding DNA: TGTGCCAGCAGCCTAGGGACAGGGGAGGCCGGGGAGCTGTTTTTT.

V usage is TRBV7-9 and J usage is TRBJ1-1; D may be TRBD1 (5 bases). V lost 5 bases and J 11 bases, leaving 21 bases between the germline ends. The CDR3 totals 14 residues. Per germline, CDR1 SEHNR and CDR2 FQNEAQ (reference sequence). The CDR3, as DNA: TGTGCCAGCAGCCGGCAGACAGTAGGTCACGGGGCTTTCTTT. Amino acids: CASSRQTVGHGAFF.

CDR3 sequence (DNA): TGTGCCAGCAGCTTGGCGGGAGGGATGACCGGGGAGCTGTTTTTT. It specifies CASSLAGGMTGELFF. The rearrangement joins TRBV5-4 to TRBJ2-2; 8 nucleotides line up with TRBD2. The CDR3 loop spans 15 amino acids. V was clipped by 0 bases and J by 5 bases; unmatched bases: 3. CDR1 SGHNT and CDR2 YYREEE come from the germline V gene (reference sequence).

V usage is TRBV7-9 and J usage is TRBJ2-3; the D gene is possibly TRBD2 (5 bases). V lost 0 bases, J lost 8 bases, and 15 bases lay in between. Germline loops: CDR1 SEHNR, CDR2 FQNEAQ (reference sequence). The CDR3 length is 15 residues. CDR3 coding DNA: TGTGCCAGCAGCTTAGCTGGAGACTGGAGCGGTACGCAGTATTTT. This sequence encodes CASSLAGDWSGTQYF.

This chain's CDR3 is CASSTRTRAFF. As DNA, the CDR3 is TGTGCCAGCAGCACTCGGACGAGAGCTTTCTTT. V gene TRBV9 combines with J gene TRBJ1-1; unclear D gene. CDR3 size: 11 residues. CDR1 is SGDLS and CDR2 is YYNGEE in the germline V gene. Trimming cost V 4 bases and J 10 bases, with 11 bases left between them.

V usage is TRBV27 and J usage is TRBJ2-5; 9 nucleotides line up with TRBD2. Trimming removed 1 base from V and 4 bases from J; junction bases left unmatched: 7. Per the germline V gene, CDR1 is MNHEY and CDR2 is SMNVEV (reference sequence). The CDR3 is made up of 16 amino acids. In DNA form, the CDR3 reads TGTGCCAGCAGTTTATTAGGGCGGGGGGGCCGAGAGACCCAGTACTTC. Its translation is CASSLLGRGGRETQYF.

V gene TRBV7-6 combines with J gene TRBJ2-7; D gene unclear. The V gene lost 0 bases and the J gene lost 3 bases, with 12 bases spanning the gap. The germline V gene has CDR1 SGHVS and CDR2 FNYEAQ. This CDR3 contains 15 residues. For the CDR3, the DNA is TGTGCCAGCAGCTTAGCTGGCGGTCTAAACTACGAGCAGTACTTC. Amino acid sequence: CASSLAGGLNYEQYF.

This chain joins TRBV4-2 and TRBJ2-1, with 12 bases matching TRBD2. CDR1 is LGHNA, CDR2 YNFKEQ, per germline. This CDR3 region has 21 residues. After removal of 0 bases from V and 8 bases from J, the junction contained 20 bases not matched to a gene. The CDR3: CASSQEKVVRTSGTKRDEQFF. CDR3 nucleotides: TGTGCCAGCAGCCAAGAGAAAGTTGTTCGGACTAGCGGGACAAAGAGGGATGAGCAGTTCTTC.

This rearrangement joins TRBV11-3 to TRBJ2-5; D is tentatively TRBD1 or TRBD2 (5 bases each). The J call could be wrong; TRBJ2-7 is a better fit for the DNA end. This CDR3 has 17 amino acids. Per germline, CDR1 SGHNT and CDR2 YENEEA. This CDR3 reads CASSATPGTKYAYEQYF. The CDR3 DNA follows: TGTGCCAGCAGCGCTACCCCCGGGACGAAATATGCCTACGAGCAGTACTTC.

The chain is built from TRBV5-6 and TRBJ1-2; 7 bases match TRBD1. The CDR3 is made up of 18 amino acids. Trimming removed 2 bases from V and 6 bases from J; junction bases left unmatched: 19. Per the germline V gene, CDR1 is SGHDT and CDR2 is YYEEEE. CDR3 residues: CASSLVFGQGVFGDGYTF. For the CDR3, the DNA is TGTGCCAGCAGCTTAGTTTTCGGGCAGGGGGTCTTTGGTGATGGCTACACCTTC.

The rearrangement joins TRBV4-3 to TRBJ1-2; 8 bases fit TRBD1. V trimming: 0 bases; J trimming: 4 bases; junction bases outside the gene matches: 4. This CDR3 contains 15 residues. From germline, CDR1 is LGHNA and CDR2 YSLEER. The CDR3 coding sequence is TGCGCCAGCAGCCAAGAGGCAGGGGGCGCCTATGGCTACACCTTC. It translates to CASSQEAGGAYGYTF.

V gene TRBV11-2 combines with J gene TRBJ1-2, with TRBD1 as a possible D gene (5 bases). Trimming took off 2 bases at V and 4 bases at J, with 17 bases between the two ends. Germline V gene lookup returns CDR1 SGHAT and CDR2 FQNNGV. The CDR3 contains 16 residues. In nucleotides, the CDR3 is TGTGCCAGCAGCTTATCCCCCATTGGGGCTGTCTATGGCTACACCTTC. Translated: CASSLSPIGAVYGYTF.

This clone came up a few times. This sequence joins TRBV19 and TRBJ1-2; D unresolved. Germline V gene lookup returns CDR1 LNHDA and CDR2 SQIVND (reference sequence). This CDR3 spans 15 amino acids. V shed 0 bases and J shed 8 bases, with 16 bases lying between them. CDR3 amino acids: CASSIDGKDPRGYTF. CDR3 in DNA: TGTGCCAGTAGTATAGATGGAAAGGATCCCAGGGGCTACACCTTC.

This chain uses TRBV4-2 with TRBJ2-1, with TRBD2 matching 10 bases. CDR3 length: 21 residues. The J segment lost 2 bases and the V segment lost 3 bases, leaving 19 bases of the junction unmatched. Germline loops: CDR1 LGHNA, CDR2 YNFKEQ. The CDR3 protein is CASSHPRWTSGPGDTYNEQFF. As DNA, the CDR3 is TGTGCCAGCAGCCACCCCCGGTGGACTAGCGGACCCGGAGATACCTACAATGAGCAGTTCTTC.

CDR3 nucleotides: TGTGCCAGCATCCTTGGGAGGACCTGGTCGCCCCAGCATTTT. This encodes CASILGRTWSPQHF. The chain uses TRBV28 and TRBJ1-5; no clear D. V lost 7 bases and J 9 bases, leaving 19 bases between the germline ends. Per the germline V gene, CDR1 is MDHEN and CDR2 is SYDVKM. This CDR3 is 14 amino acids long.

The chain's CDR3 is CAPRAGGETQYF. Written as DNA, the CDR3 is TGTGCCCCCAGGGCCGGGGGAGAGACCCAGTACTTC. The chain is built from TRBV7-7 and TRBJ2-5, with a possible D match to TRBD2 (6 bases). The germline gives CDR1 SSHAT, CDR2 FNYEAQ (reference sequence). Trimming took off 11 bases at V and 4 bases at J, with 14 bases between the two ends. CDR3 length: 12 residues. The entire variable domain, with the rest obtained from reference TRBV7-7 and TRBJ2-5, is as follows: GAGVSQSPRYKVTKRGQDVTLRCDPISSHATLYWYQQALGQGPEFLTYFNYEAQPDKSGLPSDRFSAERPEGSISTLTIQRTEQRDSAMYRCAPRAGGETQYFGPGTRLLVL.

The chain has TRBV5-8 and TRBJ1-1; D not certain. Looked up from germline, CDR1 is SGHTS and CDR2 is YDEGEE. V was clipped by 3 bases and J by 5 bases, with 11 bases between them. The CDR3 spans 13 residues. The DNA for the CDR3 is TGTGCCAGCAGCTCCATGCCAGGTACTGAAGCTTTCTTT. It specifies CASSSMPGTEAFF.

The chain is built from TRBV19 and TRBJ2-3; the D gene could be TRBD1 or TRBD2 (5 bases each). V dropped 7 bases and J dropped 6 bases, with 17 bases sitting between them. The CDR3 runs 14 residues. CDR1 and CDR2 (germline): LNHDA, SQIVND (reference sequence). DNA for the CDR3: TGTGCCAGTAAGGGGACCCCCTGGGGCGATACGCAGTATTTT. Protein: CASKGTPWGDTQYF.

The CDR3 DNA reads TGTGCCAGCAGATCGACAGGTACAGATACGCAGTATTTT. Translating it yields CASRSTGTDTQYF. The chain couples TRBV27 to TRBJ2-3; D is perhaps TRBD1 (6 bases). The germline V gene has CDR1 MNHEY and CDR2 SMNVEV (reference sequence). CDR3 length: 13 residues. Trimming pared 6 bases from V and 3 bases from J, leaving 10 bases between.

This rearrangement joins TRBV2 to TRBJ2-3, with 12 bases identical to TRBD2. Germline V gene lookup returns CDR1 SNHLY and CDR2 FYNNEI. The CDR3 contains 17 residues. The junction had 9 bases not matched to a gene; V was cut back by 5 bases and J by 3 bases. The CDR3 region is CASSTSWTSGKTDTQYF. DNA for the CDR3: TGTGCCAGCAGTACCTCCTGGACTAGCGGGAAGACAGATACGCAGTATTTT.

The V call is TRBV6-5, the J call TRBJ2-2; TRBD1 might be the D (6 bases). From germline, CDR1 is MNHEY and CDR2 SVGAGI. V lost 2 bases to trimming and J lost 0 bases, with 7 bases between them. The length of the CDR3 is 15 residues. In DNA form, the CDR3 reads TGTGCCAGCAGTTACAGGGGGTCGAACACCGGGGAGCTGTTTTTT. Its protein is CASSYRGSNTGELFF.

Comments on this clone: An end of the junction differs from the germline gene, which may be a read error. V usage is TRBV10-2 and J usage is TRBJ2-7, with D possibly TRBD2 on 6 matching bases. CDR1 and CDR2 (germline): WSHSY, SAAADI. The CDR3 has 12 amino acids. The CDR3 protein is CASEVSGLEQCF. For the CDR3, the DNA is TGCGCCAGCGAAGTTAGCGGACTCGAGCAGTGCTTC.